Reported below is one T cell receptor beta chain. This sample stems from a study of blood T cell repertoires in COVID-19. The germline CDR1 and CDR2 sequences are LNHDA and SQIVND (reference sequence). The CDR3 has 15 amino acids. Deletions cut 1 base from V and 6 bases from J, with 15 bases between. Cohorts were determined from participant-reported clinical history. The method was immunoSEQ multiplex PCR; TCRdb's version includes in-frame clones alone and lacks a portion of them. This sample has fewer than 350,000 clones, with 80% to 90% found just once. The sequenced sample was PBMCs or T cells enriched from blood (not recorded which). The V call is TRBV19, the J call TRBJ1-1; tentative D call: TRBD1 (5 bases). This clonotype was obtained from a woman between 40 and 55 years old with acute COVID-19. CDR3 nucleotides: TGTGCCAGTAGTATAGGCGGGACGGCTGGGGCTGAAGCTTTCTTT. It specifies CASSIGGTAGAEAFF.